This T cell receptor (beta chain) emerged from a study of human T cells and chemical hapten exposure. Study as a whole: Each patient's scalp received weekly diphenylcyclopropenone throughout the approximately 25-week study. Enrolled patients were predominantly female and had alopecia areata, totalis or universalis.

This clonotype was seen many times. Its antigen is undetermined. Time point denoted: patch test 2, 6 weeks after DPC sensitization. Treatment: therapeutic diphenylcyclopropenone sensitization with weekly scalp DPC. Individual cDNA molecules received unique molecular identifiers in the library. In TCRdb, the RACE reads were re-called with MiXCR into one record per CDR3 protein. Seen here are under 100,000 distinct CDR3 sequences, roughly a tenth observed once, and the top ten hold roughly 5%. Study observations and caveats: Expanded TCRs were compared with controls, and the expanded TCRs formed significantly more large CDR3 similarity clusters.

The V gene's germline CDR1 is LGHNA and CDR2 YNFKEQ. CDR3 length: 15 amino acids. V lost 0 bases and J 1 base, leaving 9 bases between the germline ends. The V gene is TRBV4-2, the J gene TRBJ1-1; D remains ambiguous. The specimen comprised whole blood, sampled in connection with sensitization to the hapten diphenylcyclopropenone (DPC). The receptor comes from a woman aged 45 to 65 with alopecia areata. Some clones in this sample may be carry-over from other donors' samples. The CDR3 here is CASSQDFSPNTEAFF. In DNA, the CDR3 is TGTGCCAGCAGCCAAGATTTCAGCCCGAACACTGAAGCTTTCTTT.